This is a list of T cell receptor beta chains from one sample in a study of cytomegalovirus exposure and HLA in healthy donors. The table came from immunoSEQ multiplex PCR; TCRdb's copy has only in-frame clones and leaves some out. Of more than 150,000 clones listed, about 81% are singletons. The specimen sequenced was PBMCs. All receptors come from a woman aged 25-40 years in good health and CMV-seronegative. The CDR3 runs from the conserved cysteine through the conserved F or W. Fields, in order: V gene, CDR3 length, D gene, J gene, CDR3 DNA, CDR3 protein. D genes are given only for firm matches.

TRBV5-1	18	TRBD2	TRBJ2-3	TGCGCCAGCAGCTTATACAGCGGGAGGGTGTCGAACACAGATACGCAGTATTTT	CASSLYSGRVSNTDTQYF
TRBV6-4	14	-	TRBJ2-2	TGTGCCAGCAGGCAAACAGGGAACACCGGGGAGCTGTTTTTT	CASRQTGNTGELFF
TRBV7-2	15	-	TRBJ1-2	TGTGCCAGCAGCTCGACCAGGGGAAGCAACTATGGCTACACCTTC	CASSSTRGSNYGYTF
TRBV5-1	14	-	TRBJ1-1	TGCGCCAGCAGCTTCGGTACCGGGAACACTGAAGCTTTCTTT	CASSFGTGNTEAFF
TRBV7-9	13	-	TRBJ2-7	TGTGCCAGCAGCCCAGGGGTTTCCTACGAGCAGTACTTC	CASSPGVSYEQYF
TRBV7-9	16	-	TRBJ2-3	TGTGCCAGCAGCAACAAGGACAGAACTAGCACAGATACGCAGTATTTT	CASSNKDRTSTDTQYF
TRBV7-2	16	-	TRBJ2-2	TGTGCCAGCAGCCGACAATGGGGGGTGTACACCGGGGAGCTGTTTTTT	CASSRQWGVYTGELFF
TRBV1	23	-	TRBJ2-7	TGCACCAGCAGCCAGTACGGACTAGCGGGAGCGGGGGTCGAATGCCACTTCTATTACGAGCAGTACTTC	CTSSQYGLAGAGVECHFYYEQYF
TRBV5-8	17	TRBD2	TRBJ2-1	TGTGCCAGCAGCTTTCTGGCTAGCGGGAGGTTCTACAATGAGCAGTTCTTC	CASSFLASGRFYNEQFF
TRBV6-5	16	-	TRBJ2-3	TGTGCCAGCAGTCACTTCACCGAGATGATCACAGATACGCAGTATTTT	CASSHFTEMITDTQYF
TRBV27	15	TRBD1	TRBJ1-5	TGTGCCAGCAGTTTGGGACAGGGTCTCAATCAGCCCCAGCATTTT	CASSLGQGLNQPQHF